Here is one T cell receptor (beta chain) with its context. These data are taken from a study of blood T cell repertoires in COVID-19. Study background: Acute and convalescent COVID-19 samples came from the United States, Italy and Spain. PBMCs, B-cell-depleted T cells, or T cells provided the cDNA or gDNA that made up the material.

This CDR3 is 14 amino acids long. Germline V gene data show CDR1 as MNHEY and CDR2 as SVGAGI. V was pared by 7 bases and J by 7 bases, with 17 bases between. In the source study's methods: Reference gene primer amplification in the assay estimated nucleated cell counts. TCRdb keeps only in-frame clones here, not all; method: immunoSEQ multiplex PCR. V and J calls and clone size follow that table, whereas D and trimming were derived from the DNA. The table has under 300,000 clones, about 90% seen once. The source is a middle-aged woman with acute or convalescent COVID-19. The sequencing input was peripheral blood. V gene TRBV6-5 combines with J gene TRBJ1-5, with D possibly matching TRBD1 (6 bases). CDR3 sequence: CASKGVGTGQPQHF. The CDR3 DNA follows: TGTGCCAGCAAAGGAGTGGGCACAGGGCAGCCCCAGCATTTT.